This T cell receptor beta chain was recovered during a study of regulatory T cells in long-lasting Graves disease. Stated time point: persistent/refractory GD, antithyroid drugs over 5 years with positive TRAb. RNA from PBMCs was the source of the TCR library. Nine milliliters of peripheral blood were drawn into EDTA tubes. The study's findings and limits: Limited samples may have lowered accuracy.

Trimming cost V 9 bases and J 0 bases, with 11 bases left between them. Germline V gene sequence: CDR1 SNHLY, CDR2 FYNNEI. The CDR3 has 14 residues. Regarding this clonotype: Its matching antigen is unknown.

CDR3 regions were amplified by Arm-PCR using iRepertoire HTBI primers to build TCR beta libraries. In TCRdb, the multiplex PCR reads were re-called with MiXCR into one record per CDR3 protein. This sample has around 500,000 distinct CDR3 sequences, with 20% to 25% found just once. The sample consisted of peripheral blood mononuclear cells (PBMCs), taken when the disease was refractory, from a patient treated with antithyroid drugs. The rearrangement links TRBV2 to TRBJ2-2; D gene uncertain. This TCR was sampled from a female donor with Graves disease. CDR3 sequence (DNA): TGTGCCAGGCACAGAGTTCCGAACACCGGGGAGCTGTTTTTT. Its translation: CARHRVPNTGELFF.